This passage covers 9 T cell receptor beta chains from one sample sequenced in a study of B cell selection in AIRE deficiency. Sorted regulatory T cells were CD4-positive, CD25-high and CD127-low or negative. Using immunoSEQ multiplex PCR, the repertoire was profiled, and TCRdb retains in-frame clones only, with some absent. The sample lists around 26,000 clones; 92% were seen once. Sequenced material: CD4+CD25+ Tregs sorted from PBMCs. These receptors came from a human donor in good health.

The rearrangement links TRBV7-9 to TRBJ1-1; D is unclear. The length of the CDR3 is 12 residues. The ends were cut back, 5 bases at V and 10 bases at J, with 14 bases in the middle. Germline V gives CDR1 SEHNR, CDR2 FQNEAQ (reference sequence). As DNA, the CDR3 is TGTGCCAGCAGCACACTGGAGGTGGTAGCTTTCTTT. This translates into CASSTLEVVAFF. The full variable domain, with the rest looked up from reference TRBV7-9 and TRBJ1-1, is DTGVSQNPRHKITKRGQNVTFRCDPISEHNRLYWYRQTLGQGPEFLTYFQNEAQLEKSRLLSDRFSAERPKGSFSTLEIQRTEQGDSAMYLCASSTLEVVAFFGQGTRLTVV.

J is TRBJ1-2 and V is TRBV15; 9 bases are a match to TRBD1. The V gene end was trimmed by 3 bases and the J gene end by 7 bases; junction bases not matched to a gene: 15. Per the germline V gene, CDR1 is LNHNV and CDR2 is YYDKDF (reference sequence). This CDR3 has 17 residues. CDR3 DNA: TGTGCCACCAGCAGGGGCCGGACAGGGGACCTCTCCTCTGGCTACACCTTC. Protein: CATSRGRTGDLSSGYTF. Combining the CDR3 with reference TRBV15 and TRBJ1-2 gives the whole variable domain DAMVIQNPRYQVTQFGKPVTLSCSQTLNHNVMYWYQQKSSQAPKLLFHYYDKDFNNEADTPDNFQSRRPNTSFCFLDIRSPGLGDTAMYLCATSRGRTGDLSSGYTFGSGTRLTVV.

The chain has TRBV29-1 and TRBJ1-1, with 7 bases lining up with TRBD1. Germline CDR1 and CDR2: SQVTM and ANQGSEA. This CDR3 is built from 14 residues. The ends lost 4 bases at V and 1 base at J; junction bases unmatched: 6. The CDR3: CSVVRGPSNTEAFF. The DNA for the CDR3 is TGCAGCGTTGTAAGGGGGCCCTCGAACACTGAAGCTTTCTTT.

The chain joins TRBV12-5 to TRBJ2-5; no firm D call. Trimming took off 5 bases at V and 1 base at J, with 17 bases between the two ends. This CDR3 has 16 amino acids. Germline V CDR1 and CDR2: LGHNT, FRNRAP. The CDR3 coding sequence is TGTGCTAGTGGTGGCCGTTGGCCAGATCGCCAAGAGACCCAGTACTTC. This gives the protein CASGGRWPDRQETQYF.

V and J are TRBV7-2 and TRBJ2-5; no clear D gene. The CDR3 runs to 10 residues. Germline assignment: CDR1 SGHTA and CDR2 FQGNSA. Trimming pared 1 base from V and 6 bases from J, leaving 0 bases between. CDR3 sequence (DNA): TGTGCCAGCAGCTTAGAGACCCAGTACTTC. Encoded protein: CASSLETQYF.

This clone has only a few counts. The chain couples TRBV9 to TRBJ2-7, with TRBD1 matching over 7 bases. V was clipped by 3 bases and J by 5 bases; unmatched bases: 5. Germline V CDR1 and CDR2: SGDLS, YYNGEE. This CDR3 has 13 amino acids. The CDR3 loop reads CASSATGAHEQYF. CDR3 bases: TGTGCCAGCAGCGCAACAGGGGCCCACGAGCAGTACTTC.

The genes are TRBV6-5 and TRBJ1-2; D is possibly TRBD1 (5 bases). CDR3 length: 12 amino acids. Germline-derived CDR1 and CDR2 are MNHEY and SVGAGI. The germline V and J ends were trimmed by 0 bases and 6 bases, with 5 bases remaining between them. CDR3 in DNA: TGTGCCAGCAGTTACTCAGGGGATGGCTACACCTTC. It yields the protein CASSYSGDGYTF.

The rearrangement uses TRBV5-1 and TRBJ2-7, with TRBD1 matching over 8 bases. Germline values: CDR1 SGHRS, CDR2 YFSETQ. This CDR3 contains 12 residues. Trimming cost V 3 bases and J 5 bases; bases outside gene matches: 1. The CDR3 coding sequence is TGCGCCAGCAGCTCGACAGGGGACGAGCAGTACTTC. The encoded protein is CASSSTGDEQYF.

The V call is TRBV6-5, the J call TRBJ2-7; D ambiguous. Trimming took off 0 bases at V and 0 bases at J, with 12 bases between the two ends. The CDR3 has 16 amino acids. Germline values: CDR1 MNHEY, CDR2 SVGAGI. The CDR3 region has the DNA TGTGCCAGCAGTTACTCGTTTGCATTGGTCTCCTACGAGCAGTACTTC. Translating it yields CASSYSFALVSYEQYF.